This entry lists 30 T cell receptor beta chains sequenced from one sample in a study of cytomegalovirus exposure and HLA in healthy donors. The study ran its PCR with 60 Vbeta and 13 Jbeta primers. TCRdb's table, derived via immunoSEQ multiplex PCR, lists solely in-frame clones and lacks some. The data contain some 150,000 clones, 87% of them singletons. The sample taken for sequencing was PBMCs. These receptors were taken from a woman aged 30 to 39 in good health and CMV-seronegative.

V is TRBV4-2 and J is TRBJ2-2; weak D call: TRBD2 (7 bases). Per germline, CDR1 LGHNA and CDR2 YNFKEQ. The CDR3 runs 18 residues. Trimming shortened V by 1 base and J by 2 bases, and 17 bases separated the two germline ends. The CDR3 nucleotides are TGTGCCAGCAGCCAAGTGGGGGGCGGGAGTACTAACACCGGGGAGCTGTTTTTT. It codes for CASSQVGGGSTNTGELFF.

With respect to this clone: In the same sample, other DNA sequences code for this CDR3. The chain joins TRBV28 to TRBJ1-5; no clear D. The CDR3 totals 15 residues. Germline V gene sequence: CDR1 MDHEN, CDR2 SYDVKM. Trimming pared 2 bases from V and 1 base from J, leaving 9 bases between. The CDR3 DNA reads TGTGCCAGCAGTTTACCAGGCTCCAGCAATCAGCCCCAGCATTTT. It yields the protein CASSLPGSSNQPQHF.

The count of this clone is one. The chain carries TRBV2 and TRBJ1-4; D gene uncertain. V lost 4 bases to trimming and J lost 7 bases, with 10 bases between them. The CDR3 consists of 13 residues. Germline-derived CDR1 and CDR2 are SNHLY and FYNNEI. CDR3 sequence (DNA): TGTGCCAGCAGTGTGCGGCGGGGTGAAAAACTGTTTTTT. Protein product: CASSVRRGEKLFF.

The chain combines TRBV19 with TRBJ1-5; D possibly corresponds to TRBD1 (6 bases). The germline gives CDR1 LNHDA, CDR2 SQIVND (reference sequence). The CDR3 contains 14 residues. The V and J ends lost 8 bases and 2 bases respectively, with 13 bases between them. The CDR3 DNA reads TGTGCCAGTTCTACGTCAGGGGGCAATCAGCCCCAGCATTTT. Translated: CASSTSGGNQPQHF.

The sample holds a few counts of this clone. The gene calls are TRBV7-9 and TRBJ2-3, with 10 bases that match TRBD2. Germline V gene data show CDR1 as SEHNR and CDR2 as FQNEAQ (reference sequence). CDR3 length: 16 residues. The V gene end was trimmed by 2 bases and the J gene end by 1 base; junction bases not matched to a gene: 3. In nucleotides, the CDR3 is TGTGCCAGCAGCTTATCTCTAGCGGGGGGCACAGATACGCAGTATTTT. Translated, it gives CASSLSLAGGTDTQYF. Full variable domain (remainder filled in from reference TRBV7-9 and TRBJ2-3): DTGVSQNPRHKITKRGQNVTFRCDPISEHNRLYWYRQTLGQGPEFLTYFQNEAQLEKSRLLSDRFSAERPKGSFSTLEIQRTEQGDSAMYLCASSLSLAGGTDTQYFGPGTRLTVL.

This clone is a singleton in its sample. The J gene is TRBJ2-5, the V gene TRBV7-9; tentatively, D is TRBD2 (5 bases). The CDR3 consists of 15 residues. Trimming removed 4 bases at V and 1 base at J, with 13 bases between. Germline loops: CDR1 SEHNR, CDR2 FQNEAQ (reference sequence). CDR3 residues: CASSSMSGRQETQYF. The CDR3 coding sequence is TGTGCCAGCAGCTCTATGAGCGGTCGCCAAGAGACCCAGTACTTC.

The chain has TRBV4-1 and TRBJ2-5; maybe TRBD1 (6 bases). The CDR3 is 15 residues long. Deletions cut 1 base from V and 2 bases from J, with 11 bases between. CDR1 and CDR2 (germline): MGHRA, YSYEKL. The CDR3 sequence is CASSQGQELQETQYF. CDR3 coding DNA: TGCGCCAGCAGCCAAGGACAGGAATTACAAGAGACCCAGTACTTC.

This chain uses TRBV7-2 with TRBJ2-5, with D hard to call. This CDR3 is 12 amino acids long. Trimming took off 5 bases at V and 5 bases at J, with 9 bases between the two ends. CDR1 SGHTA and CDR2 FQGNSA come from the germline V gene. Written as DNA, the CDR3 is TGTGCCAGCAGCCCAACTTGGGAGACCCAGTACTTC. Translation: CASSPTWETQYF. Full variable domain (outside the CDR3, taken from reference TRBV7-2 and TRBJ2-5): GAGVSQSPSNKVTEKGKDVELRCDPISGHTALYWYRQSLGQGLEFLIYFQGNSAPDKSGLPSDRFSAERTGGSVSTLTIQRTQQEDSAVYLCASSPTWETQYFGPGTRLLVL.

J is TRBJ1-2 and V is TRBV29-1; 9 nucleotides match TRBD1. CDR1 and CDR2 from the germline V gene are SQVTM and ANQGSEA. V trimming: 7 bases; J trimming: 3 bases; junction bases outside the gene matches: 9. This CDR3 region has 14 residues. In DNA form, the CDR3 reads TGCAGCGCTAGATCGACAGGGGGGTACTATGGCTACACCTTC. The encoded protein is CSARSTGGYYGYTF.

This sequence joins TRBV27 and TRBJ2-1; 8 bases align to TRBD1. The CDR3 sequence is 16 residues long. V lost 6 bases, J lost 4 bases, and 11 bases stayed unmatched. CDR1 is MNHEY and CDR2 is SMNVEV in the germline V gene (reference sequence). CDR3 nucleotides: TGTGCCAGCAGATCCACAGGGGGACAGAGGTACAATGAGCAGTTCTTC. Its protein is CASRSTGGQRYNEQFF.

In this sample, this clone turned up a few times. This chain joins TRBV5-1 and TRBJ1-6; D perhaps matches TRBD1 (6 bases). There are 14 residues in the CDR3. V gave up 0 bases and J gave up 8 bases, with 9 bases separating them. Per germline, CDR1 SGHRS and CDR2 YFSETQ. Here the CDR3 DNA reads TGCGCCAGCAGCTTGGCAGGGGCGGATTCACCCCTCCACTTT. This codes for CASSLAGADSPLHF.

The V and J genes are TRBV5-1 and TRBJ2-5; the match to TRBD1 covers 10 bases. The CDR3 is 17 residues long. CDR1 and CDR2 from the germline V gene are SGHRS and YFSETQ. J lost 5 bases, V lost 4 bases, and 14 bases had no gene match. CDR3 in DNA: TGCGCCAGCAGCCCAATAAGGACAGGGGGAGATAGGGAGACCCAGTACTTC. This translates into CASSPIRTGGDRETQYF.

In DNA form, the CDR3 reads TGTGCCAGCGGGCTAAGAGGGTGGCCCTACGAGCAGTACTTC. Its protein product is CASGLRGWPYEQYF. The J gene is TRBJ2-7, the V gene TRBV7-4; TRBD2 might be the D (5 bases). Trimming shortened V by 8 bases and J by 2 bases, and 16 bases separated the two germline ends. The CDR3 is 14 amino acids. Germline CDR1 reads SGHVT; CDR2 reads SQSDAQ.

The V gene is TRBV30, the J gene TRBJ1-5, with a tentative D call TRBD1 (6 bases). The V gene lost 0 bases and the J gene lost 3 bases, with 12 bases spanning the gap. The CDR3 has 15 amino acids. The germline V gene has CDR1 GTSNPN and CDR2 SVGIG (reference sequence). The CDR3 region has the DNA TGTGCCTGGAGTGTAGGCGGACAGTACAATCAGCCCCAGCATTTT. Protein: CAWSVGGQYNQPQHF.

The chain joins TRBV7-6 to TRBJ2-7, with a tentative D call TRBD1 (6 bases). The CDR3 totals 15 residues. Germline CDR1 and CDR2: SGHVS and FNYEAQ. With 5 bases removed from V and 2 bases from J, the gap between germline ends came to 16 bases. CDR3 region: CASSAGTQSTYEQYF. The DNA of the CDR3 is TGTGCCAGCAGCGCCGGGACACAAAGCACCTACGAGCAGTACTTC.

This rearrangement joins TRBV5-5 to TRBJ1-1; TRBD1 agrees at 7 bases. The V segment lost 4 bases and the J segment 0 bases; nucleotides outside the gene matches: 6. Per the germline V gene, CDR1 is SGHKS and CDR2 is YYEKEE (reference sequence). The CDR3 is 15 residues long. The chain's CDR3 is CASSPMTGMNTEAFF. The CDR3, as DNA: TGTGCCAGCAGCCCAATGACAGGGATGAACACTGAAGCTTTCTTT.

This clone was counted a few times. The chain employs TRBV6-5 and TRBJ2-7, with D maybe TRBD2 (6 bases). The CDR3 sequence is 16 residues long. Germline values: CDR1 MNHEY, CDR2 SVGAGI. V was trimmed by 0 bases and J by 7 bases, leaving 19 bases between them. The CDR3 loop reads CASSYSGLTTTREQYF. DNA of the CDR3: TGTGCCAGCAGTTACTCGGGGCTGACGACGACTAGGGAGCAGTACTTC.

This clone occurred once. The identical CDR3 is also encoded by other nucleotide sequences in the sample. This chain links TRBV19 with TRBJ1-5, with D possibly TRBD1 on 5 matching bases. Germline loops: CDR1 LNHDA, CDR2 SQIVND (reference sequence). Trimming shortened V by 3 bases and J by 6 bases, and 9 bases separated the two germline ends. The CDR3 covers 13 residues. The chain's CDR3 is CASSIQGGQPQHF. The DNA for the CDR3 is TGTGCCAGTAGTATCCAGGGAGGTCAGCCCCAGCATTTT. The full variable domain, rest sourced from reference TRBV19 and TRBJ1-5, is DGGITQSPKYLFRKEGQNVTLSCEQNLNHDAMYWYRQDPGQGLRLIYYSQIVNDFQKGDIAEGYSVSREKKESFPLTVTSAQKNPTAFYLCASSIQGGQPQHFGDGTRLSIL.

Concerning this clone: An end of the junction differs from the germline gene, which may be a read error. Other DNA sequences in this sample translate to the same CDR3. The chain couples TRBV7-9 to TRBJ2-2, with 7 nucleotides matching TRBD2. From germline, CDR1 is SEHNR and CDR2 FQNEAQ (reference sequence). The CDR3 is 16 residues long. CDR3: CASSLALAANTGELFF. The CDR3 region has the DNA TGTGCCAGCAGCTTAGCCCTAGCGGCGAATACCGGGGAGCTGTTTTTT.

The rearrangement links TRBV6-5 to TRBJ2-1, with D unclear. The germline V gene encodes CDR1 MNHEY and CDR2 SVGAGI. The CDR3 runs 14 residues. Trimming shortened V by 5 bases and J by 6 bases, and 14 bases separated the two germline ends. The CDR3 nucleotides are TGTGCCAGCAGTCCCCTAGGTCTCATCAATGAGCAGTTCTTC. Protein: CASSPLGLINEQFF.

This clone is a singleton in its sample. The rearrangement links TRBV23-1 to TRBJ2-3, with D possibly TRBD1 on 6 matching bases. TRBV23-1 falls under the ORF class, with uncertain function. The CDR3 has 18 residues. V was clipped by 0 bases and J by 5 bases, with 21 bases between them. CDR3 loop: CASSQSSEGDPCGDTQYF. Written as DNA, the CDR3 is TGCGCCAGCAGTCAATCGTCCGAGGGGGACCCGTGCGGAGATACGCAGTATTTT.

The rearrangement uses TRBV2 and TRBJ2-3, with 7 bases lining up with TRBD1. This CDR3 is 15 amino acids long. Germline-derived CDR1 and CDR2 are SNHLY and FYNNEI. Germline trimming cut 7 bases from V and 6 bases from J; bases unmatched to any gene: 13. CDR3: CASTWSPQGSDTQYF. The CDR3 coding sequence is TGTGCCAGCACCTGGAGCCCACAGGGGTCCGATACGCAGTATTTT.

This chain uses TRBV28 with TRBJ1-1; no reliable D call. The germline V gene has CDR1 MDHEN and CDR2 SYDVKM. V was clipped by 7 bases and J by 0 bases, with 3 bases between them. The CDR3 runs to 11 residues. The CDR3 sequence is CASIVNTEAFF. Here the CDR3 DNA reads TGTGCCAGCATAGTGAACACTGAAGCTTTCTTT.

This chain links TRBV30 with TRBJ2-5, with D possibly matching TRBD2 (6 bases). Trimming left V 2 bases short and J 0 bases short, with 13 bases between. The germline V gene has CDR1 GTSNPN and CDR2 SVGIG (reference sequence). The CDR3 contains 15 residues. CDR3 nucleotide sequence: TGTGCCTGGAGTTTGGCGGGGACCTACCAAGAGACCCAGTACTTC. Amino acids: CAWSLAGTYQETQYF.

The genes are TRBV28 and TRBJ2-2; unclear D gene. The CDR3 totals 11 residues. In germline, CDR1 is MDHEN, CDR2 SYDVKM. The germline V and J ends were trimmed by 10 bases and 6 bases, with 9 bases remaining between them. This CDR3 reads CAINKAGELFF. The DNA for the CDR3 is TGTGCCATTAACAAAGCCGGGGAGCTGTTTTTT.

The chain uses TRBV15 and TRBJ2-7; D uncertain. CDR3 size: 14 residues. V dropped 0 bases and J dropped 6 bases, with 12 bases sitting between them. Germline CDR1 and CDR2: LNHNV and YYDKDF (reference sequence). CDR3 nucleotide sequence: TGTGCCACCAGCAGAGATTACCTACCGAGCGAGCAGTACTTC. This sequence encodes CATSRDYLPSEQYF.

The genes are TRBV6-5 and TRBJ2-7, with D perhaps matching TRBD1 (7 bases). V was cut by 2 bases and J by 4 bases, with 18 bases left in between. The CDR3 is 16 residues long. Germline V gene sequence: CDR1 MNHEY, CDR2 SVGAGI. CDR3 DNA sequence: TGTGCCAGCAGTTACGGGGCAGGGGGGTCACGATACGAGCAGTACTTC. Protein product: CASSYGAGGSRYEQYF.

V gene TRBV5-6 combines with J gene TRBJ2-5, with D tentatively TRBD1 (5 bases). V was shortened by 2 bases and J by 4 bases, with 15 bases between the two germline ends. This CDR3 region has 15 residues. The V gene's germline CDR1 is SGHDT and CDR2 YYEEEE. The CDR3 DNA reads TGTGCCAGCAGCTTCTGGGGCTCTCCGGCAGAGACCCAGTACTTC. Translation gives CASSFWGSPAETQYF.

The rearrangement links TRBV11-2 to TRBJ2-5; 13 positions match TRBD2. Trimming removed 1 base from V and 1 base from J; junction bases left unmatched: 0. This CDR3 region has 16 residues. Germline-derived CDR1 and CDR2 are SGHAT and FQNNGV. The CDR3 is CASSLGTSGSQETQYF. The CDR3 DNA follows: TGTGCCAGCAGCTTAGGGACTAGCGGGAGCCAAGAGACCCAGTACTTC.

The chain couples TRBV2 to TRBJ1-5, with D tentatively TRBD1 (5 bases). The CDR3 consists of 19 residues. CDR1 and CDR2 from the germline V gene are SNHLY and FYNNEI. Trimming pared 2 bases from V and 0 bases from J, leaving 20 bases between. The CDR3 sequence: CASSERLAGALYSNQPQHF. For the CDR3, the DNA is TGTGCCAGCAGTGAAAGACTGGCTGGGGCCCTTTATAGCAATCAGCCCCAGCATTTT.